A selection of T cell receptor beta chains follows, all from one sample in a study of vaccination effects on CD4 cells after COVID-19. The repertoire was sequenced with immunoSEQ multiplex PCR; TCRdb's copy has only in-frame clones and lacks some. The sample yields tens of thousands of clones, 65% to 75% seen once. Their specific antigens are unknown. The sample consisted of CD4+ T cells from PBMCs cultured without peptide, taken after COVID-19 vaccination. The receptors come from a human donor who had a prior SARS-CoV-2 infection. CDR3s include the opening cysteine and the closing phenylalanine or tryptophan. The order of the fields is CDR3 length, D gene, clone size, V gene, J gene, CDR3 DNA, CDR3 protein. The D gene is left open where the match is weak. Only part of the rows carry a size: once, few, many, or a class if the clone is expanded.

13	NA	few	TRBV29-1	TRBJ2-5	TGCAGCGTTGAAAGGGGGGCCGGGGAGACCCAGTACTTC	CSVERGAGETQYF
13	NA	NA	TRBV28	TRBJ1-1	TGTGCCAGCAGGGCACCGGGGGACACTGAAGCTTTCTTT	CASRAPGDTEAFF
14	NA	NA	TRBV2	TRBJ1-6	TGTGCCAGCAGTGAAGCTCCCGGACTTCGACCCCTCCACTTT	CASSEAPGLRPLHF
16	TRBD1	NA	TRBV18	TRBJ2-7	TGTGCCAGCTCACCACCGGCAAGACAGGGGAACTACGAGCAGTACTTC	CASSPPARQGNYEQYF
14	NA	NA	TRBV6-4	TRBJ1-3	TGTGCCAGCAGGGCGTTGAGAGCTGGAAACACCATATATTTT	CASRALRAGNTIYF
16	NA	NA	TRBV5-6	TRBJ2-7	TGTGCCAGCAGTAGAGGTCCGGCGGAAAGCTCCTACGAGCAGTACTTC	CASSRGPAESSYEQYF
19	NA	NA	TRBV3-1/TRBV3-2	TRBJ1-6	TGTGCCAGCAGCCAAGATCTGCTCGGAGTGAGCTCCTATAATTCACCCCTCCACTTT	CASSQDLLGVSSYNSPLHF
10	NA	NA	TRBV20-1	TRBJ2-1	TGCAGTGTTGTTCTCCATGAGCAGTTCTTC	CSVVLHEQFF
16	NA	NA	TRBV5-5	TRBJ1-3	TGTGCCAGCAGCCCCCAACACGGGCATACTGGAAACACCATATATTTT	CASSPQHGHTGNTIYF
16	NA	NA	TRBV3-1/TRBV3-2	TRBJ1-3	TGTGCCAGCAGCCCCCCAGGCGGCTACTCTGGAAACACCATATATTTT	CASSPPGGYSGNTIYF
16	TRBD1	few	TRBV2	TRBJ1-1	TGTGCCAGCAGTGAAGGGACAGGGGGAACAAACACTGAAGCTTTCTTT	CASSEGTGGTNTEAFF
14	NA	once	TRBV25-1	TRBJ1-1	TGTGCCAGCAGTGAGAGAAAAGTCAACACTGAAGCTTTCTTT	CASSERKVNTEAFF
15	NA	NA	TRBV5-1	TRBJ2-5	TGCGCCAGCAGCTTGGAGGGGGGGGTACAAGAGACCCAGTACTTC	CASSLEGGVQETQYF
16	NA	NA	TRBV10-3	TRBJ1-2	TGTGCCATCAGTGAGTCGCGACAGCCTTCTAACTATGGCTACACCTTC	CAISESRQPSNYGYTF
11	NA	NA	TRBV20-1	TRBJ1-1	TGCAGTGTACGCTCACGAGGTGAAGCTTTCTTT	CSVRSRGEAFF
20	TRBD2	once	TRBV10-3	TRBJ2-1	TGTGCCATCAGTGATTACACAGTCAGCGGGTTAGCGGGAGCCTACAATGAGCAGTTCTTC	CAISDYTVSGLAGAYNEQFF
14	NA	NA	TRBV10-3	TRBJ1-2	TGTGCCATCGGCCGGGACCCCGCTAACTATGGCTACACCTTC	CAIGRDPANYGYTF
14	NA	NA	TRBV5-1	TRBJ1-1	TGCGCCAGCAGCTTGTCTCTGCTGAACACTGAAGCTTTCTTT	CASSLSLLNTEAFF
13	NA	NA	TRBV6-5	TRBJ1-1	TGTGCCAGCAGTCTGACCCTCAGCACTGAAGCTTTCTTT	CASSLTLSTEAFF
15	TRBD1	few	TRBV24-1	TRBJ2-1	TGTGCCACCAGTGATTTAGGGACAGGGCCGCATGAGCAGTTCTTC	CATSDLGTGPHEQFF
14	NA	NA	TRBV5-1	TRBJ2-7	TGCGCCAGCAGCACCCGAGGACAGCCCTACGAGCAGTACTTC	CASSTRGQPYEQYF
14	TRBD1	few	TRBV7-9	TRBJ1-5	TGTGCCAGCAGCTTCGGGACAGGGGATCAGCCCCAGCATTTT	CASSFGTGDQPQHF
16	NA	NA	TRBV30	TRBJ2-1	TGTGCCTGGAGGCCCAGGCGTCCGGGCTCCTACAATGAGCAGTTCTTC	CAWRPRRPGSYNEQFF
13	NA	NA	TRBV7-2	TRBJ2-7	TGTGCCAGCAGCTCCCGGGAGCCCTACGAGCAGTACTTC	CASSSREPYEQYF
15	TRBD1	NA	TRBV7-9	TRBJ1-4	TGTGCCAGCAGACGAACAGGGGAGCCTAATGAAAAACTGTTTTTT	CASRRTGEPNEKLFF
16	TRBD2	NA	TRBV7-9	TRBJ2-3	TGTGCCAGCAGCTCTGAGGGCGCGGGGGTGCTAGATACGCAGTATTTT	CASSSEGAGVLDTQYF
15	NA	NA	TRBV5-4	TRBJ2-1	TGTGCCAGCAGCCCGACAGAGGGACTGTACAATGAGCAGTTCTTC	CASSPTEGLYNEQFF
13	NA	NA	TRBV6-4	TRBJ1-5	TGTGCCAGCAGTGAGTCCCGAGGTGGGCCCCAGCATTTT	CASSESRGGPQHF
16	NA	NA	TRBV4-2	TRBJ1-2	TGTGCCAGCAGCCAAGATCTCCAGGGAGGTAGCTATGGCTACACCTTC	CASSQDLQGGSYGYTF
14	NA	few	TRBV19	TRBJ2-3	TGTGCCAGTCGCGCGACAGGTAACACAGATACGCAGTATTTT	CASRATGNTDTQYF
17	NA	NA	TRBV30	TRBJ2-5	TGTGCCTGGAGTGTACTCCGGACAAATAGGGGGCAAGAGACCCAGTACTTC	CAWSVLRTNRGQETQYF
16	NA	few	TRBV3-1/TRBV3-2	TRBJ2-3	TGTGCCAGCAGCCAAGATCCGGCCTCCCCCTGGGATACGCAGTATTTT	CASSQDPASPWDTQYF
11	TRBD2	NA	TRBV12-3/TRBV12-4	TRBJ2-7	TGTGCCAGCGGGGGGGAGTCCGAGCAGTACTTC	CASGGESEQYF
13	NA	NA	TRBV28	TRBJ2-3	TGTGCCAGCAGTATACCACACACAGATACGCAGTATTTT	CASSIPHTDTQYF
15	NA	NA	TRBV5-1	TRBJ2-5	TGCGCCAGCAGCTTGACCGGACTGGGCGGGGAGACCCAGTACTTC	CASSLTGLGGETQYF
17	TRBD2	NA	TRBV4-2	TRBJ2-7	TGTGCCAGCAGCAAGAAAGACGCGGGGGGTTTTGATTACGAGCAGTACTTC	CASSKKDAGGFDYEQYF
17	TRBD2	NA	TRBV20-1	TRBJ2-7	TGCAGTGCTAGTGCGTTCGGGGGGGGCAGTTCTATCTACGAGCAGTACTTC	CSASAFGGGSSIYEQYF
14	NA	NA	TRBV7-2	TRBJ2-5	TGTGCCAGCAGCTTAGGACAGATCCAAGAGACCCAGTACTTC	CASSLGQIQETQYF
14	NA	NA	TRBV6-5	TRBJ1-5	TGTGCCAGCAGTTACCGGGGTAGCAATCAGCCCCAGCATTTT	CASSYRGSNQPQHF
15	TRBD2	once	TRBV6-5	TRBJ2-1	TGTGCCAGCAGTCCTGTAACTAGCGGAGACAATGAGCAGTTCTTC	CASSPVTSGDNEQFF
15	TRBD2	NA	TRBV7-9	TRBJ2-1	TGTGCCAGCAGCTTAGGAAGCGGGAGGTCGAATGAGCAGTTCTTC	CASSLGSGRSNEQFF
15	TRBD1	NA	TRBV7-9	TRBJ2-5	TGTGCCAGCAGCGGCCGACAGGGGGCCCAAGAGACCCAGTACTTC	CASSGRQGAQETQYF
11	NA	few	TRBV23-1	TRBJ1-2	TGCGCCAGCAGTCTCGGGGCTGGCTACACCTTC	CASSLGAGYTF
14	NA	once	TRBV29-1	TRBJ2-7	TGCAGCGTTGATGGGGGGCTGGGGGCCTACGAGCAGTACTTC	CSVDGGLGAYEQYF
14	NA	NA	TRBV4-3	TRBJ1-1	TGCGCCAGCAGCCAAGATGTCCGGAACACTGAAGCTTTCTTT	CASSQDVRNTEAFF
15	NA	few	TRBV27	TRBJ2-7	TGTGCCAGCAGTTTATCCGGGGCGGGGTCCTACGAGCAGTACTTC	CASSLSGAGSYEQYF
15	NA	NA	TRBV5-1	TRBJ2-7	TGCGCCAGCAGCTTGTTCACAGGACTCTCCTACGAGCAGTACTTC	CASSLFTGLSYEQYF
15	NA	NA	TRBV4-1	TRBJ2-1	TGCGCCAGCAGCGAAATTGGGACCCGGGCAAATGAGCAGTTCTTC	CASSEIGTRANEQFF
16	TRBD2	NA	TRBV11-3	TRBJ2-3	TGTGCCAGCAGCTTAGGCCGGGACTATATCACAGATACGCAGTATTTT	CASSLGRDYITDTQYF
17	TRBD2	NA	TRBV7-3	TRBJ2-2	TGTGCCAGCAGCTTAACGAAACTAGCGGGAAACACCGGGGAGCTGTTTTTT	CASSLTKLAGNTGELFF
15	TRBD1	NA	TRBV2	TRBJ2-2	TGTGCCAGCAGCCGGGACAGGGGGAACACCGGGGAGCTGTTTTTT	CASSRDRGNTGELFF
15	NA	NA	TRBV7-2	TRBJ2-7	TGTGCCAGCAGCTTTGGGGGAGAGGGGAACCCCGAGCAGTACTTC	CASSFGGEGNPEQYF
13	NA	NA	TRBV30	TRBJ1-3	TGTGCCTGGGAAAAGGGGTATGGAAACACCATATATTTT	CAWEKGYGNTIYF
11	NA	few	TRBV28	TRBJ2-2	TGTGCCAGCAGTTTAATCGGGGAGCTGTTTTTT	CASSLIGELFF